This TCR beta chain comes out of a study of cytomegalovirus exposure and HLA in healthy donors. Study-wide points: In a later analysis, DRB1 alleles had the most associated TCRs; HLA-C alleles the fewest. Later work showed greater clonal expansion in HLA-associated TCR beta chains than in equally common others. The authors reported that TCR beta sequences could predict HLA-A and HLA-B alleles. These predictions were accurate for most subjects in the first cohort.

With 5 bases clipped from V and 10 bases from J, the junction kept 6 bases outside the gene matches. Germline CDR1 reads SGDLS; CDR2 reads YYNGEE. This CDR3 is 14 amino acids long. This PCR relied on a set of 60 Vbeta primers and 13 Jbeta primers. The repertoire was sequenced with immunoSEQ multiplex PCR; TCRdb's copy has only in-frame clones and lacks some. The data show more than 55,000 clones, about 80% seen once. The sample holds one count of this clone. Its specificity is unknown. The origin of this receptor is a man aged 25-40 years in good health and CMV-seronegative. The chain carries TRBV9 and TRBJ1-6; TRBD1 aligns across 10 bases. Sequences were obtained from PBMCs. In DNA form, the CDR3 reads TGTGCCAGCAGTCCGGGACAGGGGAGATCACCCCTCCACTTT. Translation: CASSPGQGRSPLHF. The entire variable domain, with the rest obtained from reference TRBV9 and TRBJ1-6, is as follows: DSGVTQTPKHLITATGQRVTLRCSPRSGDLSVYWYQQSLDQGLQFLIQYYNGEERAKGNILERFSAQQFPDLHSELNLSSLELGDSALYFCASSPGQGRSPLHFGNGTRLTVT.